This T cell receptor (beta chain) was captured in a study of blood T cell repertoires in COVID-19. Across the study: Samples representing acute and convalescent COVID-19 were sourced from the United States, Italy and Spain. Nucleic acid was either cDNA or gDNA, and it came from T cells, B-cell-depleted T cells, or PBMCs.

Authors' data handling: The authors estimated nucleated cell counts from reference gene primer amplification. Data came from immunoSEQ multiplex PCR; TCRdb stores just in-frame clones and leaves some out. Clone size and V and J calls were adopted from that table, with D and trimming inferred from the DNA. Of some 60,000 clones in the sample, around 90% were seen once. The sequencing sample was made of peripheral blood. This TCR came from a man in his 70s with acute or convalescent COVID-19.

The CDR3 DNA sequence: TGTGCCAGCAGCGCCAGGGCGGGAGCAAATTACGAGCAGTACTTC. Translation gives CASSARAGANYEQYF. This chain joins TRBV9 and TRBJ2-7; 7 bases map to TRBD2. V dropped 3 bases and J dropped 4; count of bases not matched to a gene: 10. The germline V gene encodes CDR1 SGDLS and CDR2 YYNGEE. The CDR3 is 15 amino acids.